Each of the 15 T cell receptor beta chains below was sequenced from the same sample in a study of CD8 T cells in ankylosing spondylitis. Each CDR3 protein is one row after TCRdb ran MiXCR on the 5' RACE reads. The sample records approximately 100,000 distinct CDR3 sequences, almost 8.5% being singletons. Source material: blood, either unsorted or a sorted T cell fraction (not recorded which). Every receptor here comes from a male donor with ankylosing spondylitis or in good health (not recorded which).

Comment on this clonotype: One end of the junction fails to match germline, which may point to a read error. This rearrangement joins TRBV7-2 to TRBJ1-3; D is unresolved. The V gene's germline CDR1 is SGHTA and CDR2 FQGNSA. CDR3 size: 16 residues. The CDR3 reads CASSPQARFSGTTIYF. The CDR3 DNA follows: TGCGCCAGCAGCCCCCAGGCGCGGTTCTCTGGAACCACCATATATTTT.

This clonotype has ten or more counts. The chain recombines TRBV19 with TRBJ2-7; 10 bases are a match to TRBD2. V lost 1 base, J lost 0 bases, and 3 bases stayed unmatched. The CDR3 extends over 16 amino acids. Germline lookup yields CDR1 LNHDA and CDR2 SQIVND (reference sequence). CDR3 amino acids: CASSIAGLADSYEQYF. The CDR3 DNA follows: TGTGCCAGTAGTATAGCAGGACTAGCGGACTCCTACGAGCAGTACTTC.

The V and J genes are TRBV6-5 and TRBJ1-5; D ambiguous. Germline V gene sequence: CDR1 MNHEY, CDR2 SVGAGI. There are 13 residues in the CDR3. V was pared by 2 bases and J by 1 base, with 3 bases between. The CDR3 region is CASSYGSNQPQHF. The CDR3 DNA is TGTGCCAGCAGTTACGGCAGCAATCAGCCCCAGCATTTT.

This clonotype was picked up a small number of times. This rearrangement joins TRBV12-3 or TRBV12-4 to TRBJ1-4; D might be TRBD1 (5 bases). V was trimmed by 6 bases and J by 6 bases, leaving 14 bases between them. This CDR3 is built from 14 residues. The DNA of the CDR3 is TGTGCCAGCAGCCGGACAACGCCTCATGAAAAACTGTTTTTT. It translates to CASSRTTPHEKLFF.

This clonotype was seen many times. Relative to the germline gene, one junction end is altered; a read error may explain this. The chain employs TRBV20-1 and TRBJ2-3, with TRBD2 identical over 9 bases. The CDR3 sequence is 17 residues long. Germline CDR1 is DFQATT and CDR2 is SNEGSKA (reference sequence). Written as DNA, the CDR3 is TGCTGTGCTAGAGAAAGGGCTAGCGGGATTTGGGCAGATACGCAGTATTTT. Translated, it gives CCARERASGIWADTQYF.

This clonotype was found many times. The chain is built from TRBV18 and TRBJ2-7, with 7 bases lining up with TRBD1. Germline lookup yields CDR1 KGHSH and CDR2 LQKENI. This CDR3 comprises 14 residues. Unmatched junction bases numbered 11, after V lost 5 bases and J lost 7 bases. The CDR3, as DNA: TGTGCCAGCTCATCAGGGGCAGGGGGAGAAGAGCAGTACTTC. Translated, it gives CASSSGAGGEEQYF. The complete variable domain, with remaining parts taken from reference TRBV18 and TRBJ2-7, reads NAGVMQNPRHLVRRRGQEARLRCSPMKGHSHVYWYRQLPEEGLKFMVYLQKENIIDESGMPKERFSAEFPKEGPSILRIQQVVRGDSAAYFCASSSGAGGEEQYFGPGTRLTVT.

This clonotype was seen ten or more times. This chain joins TRBV20-1 and TRBJ2-3; 10 bases map to TRBD2. V shed 5 bases, J shed 3 bases, and the junction held 11 bases outside the gene matches. The CDR3 runs to 16 residues. The germline V gene has CDR1 DFQATT and CDR2 SNEGSKA (reference sequence). The CDR3 nucleotides read TGCAGTGCTCACACAACCGGGACTAGCGTTACAGATACGCAGTATTTT. It yields the protein CSAHTTGTSVTDTQYF.

This clonotype was counted ten times or more. The chain couples TRBV12-3 or TRBV12-4 to TRBJ2-1; 7 nucleotides agree with TRBD2. The CDR3 contains 15 residues. V lost 6 bases and J lost 2; bases outside the gene matches: 7. CDR3 in DNA: TGTGCCAGCAGCCCAAGCGGGGTCCCCTACAATGAGCAGTTCTTC. Translation: CASSPSGVPYNEQFF.

This clonotype was recorded many times. This sequence joins TRBV20-1 and TRBJ2-2; maybe TRBD2 (5 bases). Germline-derived CDR1 and CDR2 are DFQATT and SNEGSKA (reference sequence). This CDR3 comprises 14 residues. With 0 bases removed from V and 3 bases from J, the gap between germline ends came to 8 bases. The CDR3 sequence is CSARDHGDTGELFF. In nucleotides, the CDR3 is TGCAGTGCTAGAGATCACGGGGACACCGGGGAGCTGTTTTTT.

This clonotype was counted many times. The V and J genes are TRBV5-1 and TRBJ2-1; TRBD2 might be the D (5 bases). Germline V gene sequence: CDR1 SGHRS, CDR2 YFSETQ. The CDR3 is 15 amino acids. V dropped 1 base and J dropped 2 bases, with 10 bases sitting between them. As DNA, the CDR3 is TGCGCCAGCAGCTTGAGCGGTTTTACCTACAATGAGCAGTTCTTC. This translates into CASSLSGFTYNEQFF.

This clonotype was recorded at least ten times. The chain couples TRBV7-2 to TRBJ2-1, with 7 nucleotides matching TRBD1. From germline, CDR1 is SGHTA and CDR2 FQGNSA. V was clipped by 4 bases and J by 7 bases; unmatched bases: 7. The CDR3 spans 14 residues. CDR3 in amino acids: CASSSTPQGNEQFF. CDR3 nucleotides: TGTGCCAGCAGCTCGACCCCACAGGGGAATGAGCAGTTCTTC. Drawing the rest from reference TRBV7-2 and TRBJ2-1, the complete variable domain is GAGVSQSPSNKVTEKGKDVELRCDPISGHTALYWYRQSLGQGLEFLIYFQGNSAPDKSGLPSDRFSAERTGGSVSTLTIQRTQQEDSAVYLCASSSTPQGNEQFFGPGTRLTVL.

In this sample, this clonotype turned up many times. This chain joins TRBV20-1 and TRBJ2-5; the D is unclear. CDR1 and CDR2 (germline): DFQATT, SNEGSKA (reference sequence). Trimming took off 3 bases at V and 2 bases at J, with 13 bases between the two ends. The length of the CDR3 is 14 residues. Here the CDR3 DNA reads TGCAGTGCTAGGCCCCCCCACGTACAAGAGACCCAGTACTTC. Its protein product is CSARPPHVQETQYF.

This clonotype has at least ten counts. V gene TRBV15 combines with J gene TRBJ2-3; no firm D call. The V end was cut by 0 bases, the J end by 1 base, with 14 bases between. Per the germline V gene, CDR1 is LNHNV and CDR2 is YYDKDF (reference sequence). This CDR3 spans 17 amino acids. The CDR3 spells CATSRDPWAERTDTQYF. The CDR3, as DNA: TGTGCCACCAGCAGAGATCCTTGGGCAGAACGCACAGATACGCAGTATTTT.

This clonotype occurred many times. J is TRBJ2-1 and V is TRBV5-6, with 7 bases identical to TRBD2. The CDR3 runs 15 residues. CDR1 is SGHDT and CDR2 is YYEEEE in the germline V gene. V dropped 1 base and J dropped 4; count of bases not matched to a gene: 5. CDR3 sequence (DNA): TGTGCCAGCAGCTTGATGGCGGGGGTATACAATGAGCAGTTCTTC. Translating it yields CASSLMAGVYNEQFF.

This clonotype occurred many times. The gene calls are TRBV5-1 and TRBJ1-1; a weak D match, TRBD1 (5 bases). CDR1 is SGHRS, CDR2 YFSETQ, per germline. Trimming pared 4 bases from V and 5 bases from J, leaving 12 bases between. The CDR3 extends over 13 amino acids. The CDR3 is CASSNTGGTEAFF. The DNA of the CDR3 is TGCGCCAGCAGCAATACCGGGGGGACTGAAGCTTTCTTT. The variable domain in full, with the rest retrieved from reference TRBV5-1 and TRBJ1-1, is KAGVTQTPRYLIKTRGQQVTLSCSPISGHRSVSWYQQTPGQGLQFLFEYFSETQRNKGNFPGRFSGRQFSNSRSEMNVSTLELGDSALYLCASSNTGGTEAFFGQGTRLTVV.